This T cell receptor beta chain emerged from a study of response to subunit inactivated influenza vaccine. Of note for this clonotype: Its matching antigen is unknown.

The CDR3 runs 15 residues. Germline V CDR1 and CDR2: SEHNR, FQNEAQ (reference sequence). The V end lost 5 bases, the J end lost 3 bases, and 14 bases lay between the germline ends. Findings of the study overall: Authors suggested seasonal influenza vaccinations each recruit few new T cells.

Using its own MiXCR run on the RT-PCR reads, TCRdb lists one record per CDR3 protein. The table has about 540,000 distinct CDR3 sequences, 12% to 15% seen once; the top ten hold around 10%. This TCR was sampled from a man in his forties or fifties who received an inactivated influenza vaccine. The genes are TRBV7-9 and TRBJ1-5; D is possibly TRBD1 (5 bases). This specimen consisted of PBMCs from blood, obtained approximately 13 days after vaccination. The chain's CDR3 is CASSPIGGNNQPQHF. DNA for the CDR3: TGTGCCAGCAGCCCGATCGGGGGGAACAATCAGCCCCAGCATTTT. The full variable domain, rest sourced from reference TRBV7-9 and TRBJ1-5, is DTGVSQNPRHKITKRGQNVTFRCDPISEHNRLYWYRQTLGQGPEFLTYFQNEAQLEKSRLLSDRFSAERPKGSFSTLEIQRTEQGDSAMYLCASSPIGGNNQPQHFGDGTRLSIL.